The rows below give T cell receptor beta chains drawn from one sample of a study of monozygotic twins with inflammatory bowel disease. No DNA is given; TCRdb re-called the 5' RACE reads and lists each CDR3 protein once. The sample has about 380,000 distinct CDR3 sequences. The sample was blood. Source of these receptors: a human donor with ulcerative colitis or Crohn's disease, or a healthy co-twin of an affected twin (not recorded which). CDR3s include the opening cysteine and the closing phenylalanine or tryptophan.

V	J	CDR3
TRBV7-9	TRBJ2-3	CASSAGGGWTDTQYF
TRBV7-6	TRBJ2-7	CASSLEAGDHEQYF
TRBV20-1	TRBJ2-5	CSAAPLQLQETQYF
TRBV12-3/TRBV12-4	TRBJ1-6	CASTPLVTSNSPLHF
TRBV5-5	TRBJ2-5	CASRGTSGVSETQYF
TRBV7-3	TRBJ2-2	CASSLNTGTNTGELFF
TRBV18	TRBJ1-2	CASSPPTGGNGYTF
TRBV4-3	TRBJ1-1	CASSQDPGGEAFF
TRBV12-3/TRBV12-4	TRBJ2-7	CASSRLARTYEQYF
TRBV4-1	TRBJ2-1	CASSRQASYNEQFF
TRBV4-1	TRBJ1-1	CASSQGIPGQLNTEAFF
TRBV9	TRBJ1-3	CASSVGSHSGNTIYF
TRBV20-1	TRBJ1-5	CSARDLSSNQPQHF
TRBV6-5	TRBJ2-1	CASSYWGSSYNEQFF
TRBV12-3/TRBV12-4	TRBJ2-3	CASSGTGQSTQYF
TRBV4-3	TRBJ2-7	CASSLPPRCSAYEQYF
TRBV4-2	TRBJ1-5	CASSQDDRSHSNQPQHF
TRBV7-3	TRBJ2-1	CASSLMGALGEQFF
TRBV5-1	TRBJ2-7	CASSLEGGENYEQYF
TRBV4-2	TRBJ2-2	CASSRRRQETGELFF
TRBV11-1	TRBJ1-1	CASSLGPTERQGHTEAFF
TRBV14	TRBJ2-3	CASSQTGVSTDTQYF
TRBV9	TRBJ1-1	CASSAGGRGTEAFF
TRBV7-2	TRBJ2-1	CASSLAGGGLYNEQFF
TRBV18	TRBJ1-3	CASSLAGENTIYF
TRBV3-1	TRBJ2-1	CASSQDSRTGTYNEQFF
TRBV12-3/TRBV12-4	TRBJ2-7	CASSYPGGYEQYF
TRBV2	TRBJ1-5	CASSVGRTGDNQPQHF
TRBV6-5	TRBJ2-7	CASSYGRIGGQPSYEQYF
TRBV12-3/TRBV12-4	TRBJ2-6	CASSGRDTSSGANVLTF
TRBV6-1	TRBJ1-2	CASSVGKDRAYGYTF
TRBV5-1	TRBJ1-6	CASSSEGSGNSPLHF
TRBV12-5	TRBJ2-2	CASAWDPTTGELFF
TRBV12-3/TRBV12-4	TRBJ2-3	CASSWTSGGLTDTQYF
TRBV7-9	TRBJ2-1	CASSLADSYNEQFF
TRBV5-6	TRBJ2-7	CASSAERRYYEQYF